Listed below are T cell receptor beta chains from one sample, sequenced in a study of OX40 agonist ivuxolimab in advanced cancers. Profiled with immunoSEQ multiplex PCR; TCRdb holds only in-frame clones, not every one. Among 83,000 or so clones listed, 85% to 95% were seen once. Here the sequenced sample was CD4+ or CD8+ T cells sorted from blood, taken in a trial of the OX40 agonist ivuxolimab. The receptors derive from an adult with an advanced solid tumor such as melanoma, head and neck, liver or kidney cancer. Each CDR3 is given with its conserved first and last residue. D genes are given only for firm matches. Clone sizes are given selectively: once, few, many, or a class where the clone is expanded.

few	TRBV27	TRBJ2-7	NA	TGTGCCAGCAGTTTAGGGGTACTAGCCTTCAGCTCCTACGAGCAGTACTTC	CASSLGVLAFSSYEQYF
NA	TRBV28	TRBJ2-7	NA	TGTGCCAGCATCCCCCAGGGAGGCTCCTACGAGCAGTACTTC	CASIPQGGSYEQYF
NA	TRBV19	TRBJ1-6	NA	TGTGCCAGTAGTATGAGCTCCTATAATTCACCCCTCCACTTT	CASSMSSYNSPLHF
NA	TRBV28	TRBJ2-6	NA	TGTGCCAGCTCCCCCCATAGTTCCGGGGCCAACGTCCTGACTTTC	CASSPHSSGANVLTF
NA	TRBV19	TRBJ1-2	NA	TGTGCCAGTAGTCCCCGGGAAGCGACCTTCTATGGCTACACCTTC	CASSPREATFYGYTF
NA	TRBV5-8	TRBJ2-5	NA	TGTGCCAGCAGCTTGACTTTTTCGTCGGGGGCCCAGTACTTC	CASSLTFSSGAQYF
NA	TRBV7-2	TRBJ2-4	TRBD2	TGTGCCAGCAGCTTAACGCCCCTAGCGGGAAACATTCAGTACTTC	CASSLTPLAGNIQYF
few	TRBV10-2	TRBJ2-1	TRBD2	TGCGCCAGCAGTGACCGGGACTACGCGTTCTTC	CASSDRDYAFF
once	TRBV7-3	TRBJ2-7	NA	TGTGCCAGCAGCTTTCAGGGGTCTGGGGGCGAGCAGTACTTC	CASSFQGSGGEQYF
NA	TRBV18	TRBJ1-1	TRBD1	TGTGCCAGCTCTACAGGGCACAGGGGGAACACTGAAGCTTTCTTT	CASSTGHRGNTEAFF
few	TRBV28	TRBJ1-1	NA	TGTGCCAGCAGTTTCCGGCTCACTGAAGCTTTCTTT	CASSFRLTEAFF
NA	TRBV4-3	TRBJ1-4	NA	TGCGCCAGCAGCCAAGATAATGGGGGGGAGGAAAAACTGTTTTTT	CASSQDNGGEEKLFF
NA	TRBV18	TRBJ2-7	TRBD2	TGTGCCAGCTCACCTCGGGCGGGAGGGAGGAACGAGCAGTACTTC	CASSPRAGGRNEQYF
NA	TRBV5-4	TRBJ2-1	TRBD1	TGTGCCAGCAGCTCGGGACAGGGGGTGATCAATGAGCAGTTCTTC	CASSSGQGVINEQFF
NA	TRBV28	TRBJ1-2	NA	TGTGCCAGCAGTTTGGGGGGGAACTATGGCTACACCTTC	CASSLGGNYGYTF
NA	TRBV10-2	TRBJ2-1	NA	TGCGCCAGCAACCGAGGGGCCTTAACAACAGGACCCTACAATGAGCAGTTCTTC	CASNRGALTTGPYNEQFF
NA	TRBV7-3	TRBJ2-2	NA	TGTGCCAGCACCATAACAGGGACCGGGGAGCTGTTTTTT	CASTITGTGELFF
NA	TRBV5-1	TRBJ2-2	TRBD2	TGCGCCAGCACATCCCTAGCGGGAGCTTCGAACACCGGGGAGCTGTTTTTT	CASTSLAGASNTGELFF
NA	TRBV2	TRBJ1-5	NA	TGTGCCAGCAGTGGAAGGAATCAGCCCCAGCATTTT	CASSGRNQPQHF
NA	TRBV15	TRBJ2-7	TRBD1	TGTGCCACCAGCAGAGGACAGGGACCAGCCGAGCAGTACTTC	CATSRGQGPAEQYF
NA	TRBV7-2	TRBJ1-5	NA	TGTGCCAGCAGCCCCACAGGGACGAGGCAGCCCCAGCATTTT	CASSPTGTRQPQHF
NA	TRBV10-3	TRBJ1-5	NA	TGTGCCATCAGTGAGTCCGGAAACAATCAGCCCCAGCATTTT	CAISESGNNQPQHF
NA	TRBV5-1	TRBJ1-2	NA	TGCGCCAGCATCCTTTTTCTATCCTATGGCTACACCTTC	CASILFLSYGYTF
NA	TRBV2	TRBJ1-4	NA	TGTGCCACCAACCAGTGGCCGAATGAAAAACTGTTTTTT	CATNQWPNEKLFF
few	TRBV5-4	TRBJ2-6	NA	TGTGCCAGCAGCTTGAGTGGACGCACCAGCTCTGGGGCCAACGTCCTGACTTTC	CASSLSGRTSSGANVLTF
NA	TRBV19	TRBJ1-6	TRBD1	TGTGCCAGTAGTCTAACGGGACAGATCTATAATTCACCCCTCCACTTT	CASSLTGQIYNSPLHF
NA	TRBV5-6	TRBJ2-7	NA	TGTGCCAGCAGCCTCGCCCAGGGAATGACCTACGAGCAGTACTTC	CASSLAQGMTYEQYF
NA	TRBV7-2	TRBJ2-7	NA	TGTGCCAGCAGCCCAGGGCCGGCCTACGAGCAGTACTTC	CASSPGPAYEQYF
NA	TRBV5-1	TRBJ1-4	TRBD1	TGCGCCAGCAGCTTGCTCGGGACAGGAGAGAATGAAAAACTGTTTTTT	CASSLLGTGENEKLFF
once	TRBV6-7	TRBJ2-7	NA	TGTGCCGGAGGATTCTACTACGAGCAGTACTTC	CAGGFYYEQYF
NA	TRBV6-5	TRBJ1-3	NA	TGTGCCAGCAGGAGGACGGTGGGCTCTGGAAACACCATATATTTT	CASRRTVGSGNTIYF
NA	TRBV4-3	TRBJ1-4	TRBD1	TGCGCCAGCAGCCTCTACCCCGGGACAGGCTGGGAAAAACTGTTTTTT	CASSLYPGTGWEKLFF
NA	TRBV5-6	TRBJ1-4	NA	TGTGCCAGCAGCTTGTCCTCGAGAGAAAAACTGTTTTTT	CASSLSSREKLFF
few	TRBV18	TRBJ1-1	NA	TGTGCCAGCTCACCACCCCGACTGGGTAACACTGAAGCTTTCTTT	CASSPPRLGNTEAFF
NA	TRBV18	TRBJ2-2	NA	TGTGCCAGCTCACCCCTGACTGGTGACACCGGGGAGCTGTTTTTT	CASSPLTGDTGELFF
NA	TRBV23-1	TRBJ2-2	TRBD1	TGCGCCAGCAGTCATCCGGGACAGAGATGGTCCGGGGAGCTGTTTTTT	CASSHPGQRWSGELFF
NA	TRBV6-5	TRBJ2-3	NA	TGTGCCAGCACCAGAAGCACAGATACGCAGTATTTT	CASTRSTDTQYF
NA	TRBV11-3	TRBJ2-5	NA	TGTGCCAGCAGCTTCTCAGCGGAGTACCAAGAGACCCAGTACTTC	CASSFSAEYQETQYF
NA	TRBV7-2	TRBJ1-5	TRBD1	TGTGCCAGCAGCTTAGTATCAGGGGGCTCGATTCAGCCCCAGCATTTT	CASSLVSGGSIQPQHF
NA	TRBV10-3	TRBJ2-1	TRBD2	TGTGCCATCAGTGGATTGGAGGCGGGAGAAAATGAGCAGTTCTTC	CAISGLEAGENEQFF
NA	TRBV7-3	TRBJ2-5	NA	TGTGCCAGCAGCTTGAGGGACCGAACCCGCCCAGAGACCCAGTACTTC	CASSLRDRTRPETQYF
NA	TRBV7-2	TRBJ2-7	NA	TGTGCCAGCAGCTTAGCTCGGGGCGAGCAGTACTTC	CASSLARGEQYF
NA	TRBV7-6	TRBJ2-2	NA	TGTGCCAGCAGCCCCCTGGCGGGATCGGGCGGGGAGCTGTTTTTT	CASSPLAGSGGELFF
NA	TRBV11-1	TRBJ2-7	NA	TGTGCCAGCACCTCATCCTACAGCAGCTACGAGCAGTACTTC	CASTSSYSSYEQYF
medium-sized	TRBV7-3	TRBJ1-5	TRBD1	TGTGCCAGCAGCGTCTCGGGACAGTCGCCCCAGCATTTT	CASSVSGQSPQHF
NA	TRBV7-8	TRBJ2-7	NA	TGTGCCAGCAGCTTAGTAGGCTTCAGTTACGAGCAGTACTTC	CASSLVGFSYEQYF